The sequence of this TCR beta chain was determined in a study of CD8 T cells in ankylosing spondylitis. Study-level findings and limits: What appeared characteristic of ankylosing spondylitis blood was a TCR beta motif of eight highly homologous variants.

A few counts support this clonotype. Its antigen is unknown. TCRdb analysed the 5' RACE reads with MiXCR anew, one entry per CDR3 protein. The data contain about 540,000 distinct CDR3 sequences, about an eighth of them singletons. The clonotype originates from a male donor with ankylosing spondylitis. Material: blood, either unsorted or a sorted T cell fraction (not recorded which).

The CDR3 sequence is CSVDVYLENEGYTF. The CDR3 DNA sequence: TGCAGCGTTGATGTGTATCTCGAGAACGAGGGCTACACCTTC. The chain links TRBV29-1 to TRBJ1-2, with D hard to call. Trimming left V 3 bases short and J 8 bases short, with 19 bases between. CDR1 and CDR2 (germline): SQVTM, ANQGSEA. The CDR3 has 14 residues.